This TCR beta chain was retrieved from a study of control samples from healthy donors and cancer patients. CDR3 length: 13 amino acids. Trimming took 7 bases from V and 9 from J, leaving 16 bases between them. Germline V gene lookup returns CDR1 LNHDA and CDR2 SQIVND (reference sequence). Produced via immunoSEQ multiplex PCR; TCRdb's table is partial and in-frame only. Of 160,000 or so clones listed, about 94% are singletons. Sequenced material: blood. The chain combines TRBV19 with TRBJ2-1; D might be TRBD2 (5 bases). This clonotype originated in a woman aged 40 to 50 in good health. CDR3 residues: CASTRAGEGEQFF. The CDR3 DNA is TGTGCCAGTACCCGGGCTGGCGAGGGTGAGCAGTTCTTC.